This T cell receptor beta chain is drawn from a study of T cell changes during pregnancy in multiple sclerosis. The method was immunoSEQ multiplex PCR; TCRdb's version includes in-frame clones alone and lacks a portion of them. The top ten clones hold less than 0.6% of a sample with about 53,000 clones, 92% of them seen once. Trimming stripped 2 bases from V and 7 bases from J, with 14 bases between. CDR3 length equals 15 residues. Looked up from germline, CDR1 is ENHRY and CDR2 is SYGVKD. The chain carries TRBV10-3 and TRBJ1-4; perhaps TRBD1 as D (6 bases). This receptor was obtained from a female donor with multiple sclerosis, enrolled in a pregnancy study. Specimen: CD4+ T cells from peripheral blood mononuclear cells, collected in the third trimester of pregnancy. CDR3 coding DNA: TGTGCCATCAGTGAGGTCAGGGGTTCAGGTGAAAAACTGTTTTTT. Protein sequence: CAISEVRGSGEKLFF.